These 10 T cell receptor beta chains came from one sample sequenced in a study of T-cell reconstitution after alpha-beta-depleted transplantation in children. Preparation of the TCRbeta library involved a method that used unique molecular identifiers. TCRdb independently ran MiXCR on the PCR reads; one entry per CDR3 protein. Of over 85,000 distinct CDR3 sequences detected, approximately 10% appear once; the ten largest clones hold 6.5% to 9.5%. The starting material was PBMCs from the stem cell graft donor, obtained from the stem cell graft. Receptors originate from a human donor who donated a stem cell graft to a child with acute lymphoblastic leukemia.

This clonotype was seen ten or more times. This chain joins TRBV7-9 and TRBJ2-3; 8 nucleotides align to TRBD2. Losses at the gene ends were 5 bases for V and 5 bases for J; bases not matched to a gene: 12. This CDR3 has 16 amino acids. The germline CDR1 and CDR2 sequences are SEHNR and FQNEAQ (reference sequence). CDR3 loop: CASSIVAGPSQDTQYF. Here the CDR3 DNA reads TGTGCCAGCAGCATAGTAGCGGGGCCCTCTCAAGATACGCAGTATTTT.

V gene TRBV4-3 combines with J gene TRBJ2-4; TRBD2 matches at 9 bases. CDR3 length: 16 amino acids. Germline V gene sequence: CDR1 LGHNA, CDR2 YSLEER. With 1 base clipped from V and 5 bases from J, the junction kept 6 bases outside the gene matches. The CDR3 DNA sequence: TGCGCCAGCAGCCAAGGGGGCGGGGGGGCGCAAAACATTCAGTACTTC. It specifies CASSQGGGGAQNIQYF.

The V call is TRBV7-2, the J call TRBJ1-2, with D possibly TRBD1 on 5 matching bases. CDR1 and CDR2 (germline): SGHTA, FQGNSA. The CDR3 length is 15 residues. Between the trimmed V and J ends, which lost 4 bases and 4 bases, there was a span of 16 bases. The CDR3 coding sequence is TGTGCCAGCAGCTACGGGACGGACCTGAGCTATGGCTACACCTTC. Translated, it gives CASSYGTDLSYGYTF.

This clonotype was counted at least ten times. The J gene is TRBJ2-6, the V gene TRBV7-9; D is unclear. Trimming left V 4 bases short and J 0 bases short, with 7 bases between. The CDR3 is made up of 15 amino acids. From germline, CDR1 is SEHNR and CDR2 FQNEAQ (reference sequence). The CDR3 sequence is CASSSDNSGANVLTF. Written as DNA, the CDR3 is TGTGCCAGCAGCTCGGATAACTCTGGGGCCAACGTCCTGACTTTC. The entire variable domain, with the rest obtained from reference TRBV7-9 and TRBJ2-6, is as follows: DTGVSQNPRHKITKRGQNVTFRCDPISEHNRLYWYRQTLGQGPEFLTYFQNEAQLEKSRLLSDRFSAERPKGSFSTLEIQRTEQGDSAMYLCASSSDNSGANVLTFGAGSRLTVL.

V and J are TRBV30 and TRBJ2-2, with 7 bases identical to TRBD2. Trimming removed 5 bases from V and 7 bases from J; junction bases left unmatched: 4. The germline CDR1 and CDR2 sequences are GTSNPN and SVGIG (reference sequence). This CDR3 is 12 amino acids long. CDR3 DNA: TGTGCCTGGGGGGGGGGAGTCGGGGAGCTGTTTTTT. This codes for CAWGGGVGELFF.

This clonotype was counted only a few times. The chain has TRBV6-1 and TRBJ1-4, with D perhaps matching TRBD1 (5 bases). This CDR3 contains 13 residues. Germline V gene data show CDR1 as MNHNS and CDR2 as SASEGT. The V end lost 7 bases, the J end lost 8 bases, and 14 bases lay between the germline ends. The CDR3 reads CASTRETGEKLFF. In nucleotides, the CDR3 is TGTGCCAGCACAAGGGAAACAGGAGAAAAACTGTTTTTT.

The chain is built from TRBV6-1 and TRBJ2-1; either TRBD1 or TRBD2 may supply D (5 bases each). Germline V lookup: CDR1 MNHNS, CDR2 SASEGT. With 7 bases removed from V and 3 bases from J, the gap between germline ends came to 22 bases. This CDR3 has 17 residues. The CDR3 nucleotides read TGTGCCAGCACCCCACGAAGATCCGGGGCCCTCTACAATGAGCAGTTCTTC. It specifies CASTPRRSGALYNEQFF.

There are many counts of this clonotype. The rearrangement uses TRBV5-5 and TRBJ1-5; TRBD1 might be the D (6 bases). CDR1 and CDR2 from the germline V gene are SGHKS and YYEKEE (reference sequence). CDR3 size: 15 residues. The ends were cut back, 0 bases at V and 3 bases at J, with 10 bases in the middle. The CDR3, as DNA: TGTGCCAGCAGCTTGGCAGGGGACGTCAATCAGCCCCAGCATTTT. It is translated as CASSLAGDVNQPQHF.

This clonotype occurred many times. The CDR3 sequence: CASSYLRHTEAFF. In DNA form, the CDR3 reads TGTGCCAGCAGTTACCTTAGACACACTGAAGCTTTCTTT. The chain has TRBV6-5 and TRBJ1-1; D gene unclear. This CDR3 is built from 13 residues. V dropped 2 bases and J dropped 3 bases, with 7 bases sitting between them. Germline V lookup: CDR1 MNHEY, CDR2 SVGAGI.

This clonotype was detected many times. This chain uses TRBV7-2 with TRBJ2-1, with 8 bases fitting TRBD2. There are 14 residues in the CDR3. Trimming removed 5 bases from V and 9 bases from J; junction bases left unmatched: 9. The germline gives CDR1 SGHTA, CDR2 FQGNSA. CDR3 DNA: TGTGCCAGCAGCGCCCCGGGACTAGTAGGTGAGCAGTTCTTC. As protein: CASSAPGLVGEQFF.